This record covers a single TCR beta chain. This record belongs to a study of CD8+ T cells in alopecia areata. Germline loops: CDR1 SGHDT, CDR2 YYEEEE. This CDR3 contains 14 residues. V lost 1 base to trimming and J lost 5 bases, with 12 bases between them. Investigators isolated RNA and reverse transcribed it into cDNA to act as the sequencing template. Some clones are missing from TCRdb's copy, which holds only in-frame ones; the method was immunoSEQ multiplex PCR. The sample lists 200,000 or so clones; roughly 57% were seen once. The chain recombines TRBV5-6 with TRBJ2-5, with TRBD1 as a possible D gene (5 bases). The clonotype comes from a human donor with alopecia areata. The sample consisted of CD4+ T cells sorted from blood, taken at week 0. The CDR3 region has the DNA TGTGCCAGCAGCTTGACAGGACCCAGGGAGACCCAGTACTTC. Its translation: CASSLTGPRETQYF.